These 15 T cell receptor beta chains share one sample of origin, sequenced in a study of T cell responses to AZD1222 COVID-19 vaccine. Assay used: immunoSEQ multiplex PCR; TCRdb lists only in-frame clones, some missing. The sample records tens of thousands of clones, approximately 82% being singletons. Sequenced material: peripheral blood, taken on day 0 of AZD1222 vaccination. The origin of the receptors is an adult in good health.

The chain is built from TRBV15 and TRBJ1-2; D not certain. V was pared by 8 bases and J by 2 bases, with 15 bases between. This CDR3 is 14 amino acids long. CDR1 and CDR2 from the germline V gene are LNHNV and YYDKDF (reference sequence). CDR3 in DNA: TGTGCCACCGAGAGGGCAGTGGGGAACTATGGCTACACCTTC. Translated, it gives CATERAVGNYGYTF.

This clone was observed once. This chain joins TRBV6-6 and TRBJ1-1; D gene uncertain. Germline CDR1 MNHNY, CDR2 SVGAGI (reference sequence). V was shortened by 4 bases and J by 4 bases, with 10 bases between the two germline ends. The CDR3 contains 13 residues. CDR3: CASSSPQRTEAFF. Here the CDR3 DNA reads TGTGCCAGCAGTTCTCCCCAACGCACTGAAGCTTTCTTT.

V usage is TRBV7-9 and J usage is TRBJ2-5, with TRBD2 matching 7 bases. Trimming at V came to 1 base and at J to 5 bases, leaving 7 bases not matched to a gene. The CDR3 is 15 residues long. Germline CDR1 and CDR2: SEHNR and FQNEAQ (reference sequence). Here the CDR3 DNA reads TGTGCCAGCAGCTTAGTTCAGGGACTATTGGAGACCCAGTACTTC. Protein: CASSLVQGLLETQYF.

The rearrangement links TRBV28 to TRBJ1-2, with 7 nucleotides matching TRBD1. CDR3 length: 17 residues. Trimming cost V 0 bases and J 1 base; bases outside gene matches: 8. Germline loops: CDR1 MDHEN, CDR2 SYDVKM. CDR3 sequence (DNA): TGTGCCAGCAGTTTATGGATGACAGGGCGCCATAACTATGGCTACACCTTC. Translating it yields CASSLWMTGRHNYGYTF.

This clone was detected once. This chain links TRBV18 with TRBJ1-1; possibly TRBD1 for D (5 bases). Germline CDR1 reads KGHSH; CDR2 reads LQKENI. The CDR3 is 13 residues long. The V gene lost 1 base and the J gene lost 7 bases, with 10 bases spanning the gap. The CDR3 coding sequence is TGTGCCAGCTCACCACGGGGAGGGGATGAAGCTTTCTTT. Protein product: CASSPRGGDEAFF.

J is TRBJ1-2 and V is TRBV25-1; 12 nucleotides align to TRBD1. Unmatched junction bases numbered 8, after V lost 3 bases and J lost 3 bases. This CDR3 spans 17 amino acids. Germline V lookup: CDR1 MGHDK, CDR2 SYGVNS. CDR3 in amino acids: CASSEVGGQGAYYGYTF. The CDR3 nucleotides are TGTGCCAGCAGTGAGGTGGGGGGACAGGGGGCCTACTATGGCTACACCTTC.

This chain uses TRBV30 with TRBJ1-4; D uncertain. Per the germline V gene, CDR1 is GTSNPN and CDR2 is SVGIG (reference sequence). CDR3 size: 13 residues. With 3 bases removed from V and 7 bases from J, the gap between germline ends came to 12 bases. The DNA of the CDR3 is TGTGCCTGGAGGGGCTCCCGGGGTGAAAAACTGTTTTTT. This encodes CAWRGSRGEKLFF.

V gene TRBV28 combines with J gene TRBJ1-5, with D perhaps matching TRBD1 (6 bases). The CDR3 runs to 14 residues. The ends were cut back, 4 bases at V and 4 bases at J, with 11 bases in the middle. Germline assignment: CDR1 MDHEN and CDR2 SYDVKM. CDR3 protein: CASSSDRTNQPQHF. CDR3 in DNA: TGTGCCAGCAGTTCCGACAGGACGAATCAGCCCCAGCATTTT.

V is TRBV3-1 (or the pseudogene TRBV3-2) and J is TRBJ2-1; 8 bases agree with TRBD2. After removal of 1 base from V and 6 bases from J, the junction contained 14 bases not matched to a gene. Germline V gene lookup returns CDR1 LGHDT and CDR2 YNNKEL (reference sequence). This CDR3 is 18 amino acids long. As DNA, the CDR3 is TGTGCCAGCAGCCAAGGGCTAGGAGCGGGAGACGGGTCCAATGAGCAGTTCTTC. Encoded protein: CASSQGLGAGDGSNEQFF.

The chain couples TRBV9 to TRBJ1-1, with D hard to call. The CDR3 runs to 14 residues. Germline assignment: CDR1 SGDLS and CDR2 YYNGEE. Between the trimmed V and J ends, which lost 0 bases and 0 bases, there was a span of 6 bases. This CDR3 is CASSVAGMNTEAFF. Here the CDR3 DNA reads TGTGCCAGCAGCGTAGCAGGTATGAACACTGAAGCTTTCTTT.

This rearrangement joins TRBV20-1 to TRBJ2-1; D is unclear. CDR3 size: 11 residues. Between the trimmed V and J ends, which lost 3 bases and 5 bases, there was a span of 5 bases. Germline loops: CDR1 DFQATT, CDR2 SNEGSKA (reference sequence). The CDR3 is CSARGNNEQFF. CDR3 coding DNA: TGCAGTGCTAGGGGGAACAATGAGCAGTTCTTC.

J is TRBJ2-5 and V is TRBV14; D is unclear. V was trimmed by 0 bases and J by 1 base, leaving 9 bases between them. Germline CDR1 and CDR2: SGHDN and FVKESK. This CDR3 contains 15 residues. The CDR3 here is CASSQDRAGQETQYF. The CDR3, as DNA: TGTGCCAGCAGCCAAGATCGGGCAGGCCAAGAGACCCAGTACTTC. The full variable domain, rest sourced from reference TRBV14 and TRBJ2-5, is EAGVTQFPSHSVIEKGQTVTLRCDPISGHDNLYWYRRVMGKEIKFLLHFVKESKQDESGMPNNRFLAERTGGTYSTLKVQPAELEDSGVYFCASSQDRAGQETQYFGPGTRLLVL.

The chain combines TRBV5-1 with TRBJ2-3; 8 bases are a match to TRBD2. This CDR3 has 14 residues. Germline trimming cut 6 bases from V and 6 bases from J; bases unmatched to any gene: 9. Germline CDR1 SGHRS, CDR2 YFSETQ. CDR3: CASTPGLEGDTQYF. Here the CDR3 DNA reads TGCGCCAGCACCCCGGGACTAGAGGGGGATACGCAGTATTTT.

This chain links TRBV3-1 (or the pseudogene TRBV3-2) with TRBJ1-1; D is uncertain. Trimming cost V 2 bases and J 5 bases, with 12 bases left between them. The CDR3 runs 14 residues. CDR1 is LGHDT, CDR2 YNNKEL, per germline (reference sequence). CDR3: CASSQSGMGTEAFF. The CDR3 region has the DNA TGTGCCAGCAGCCAAAGCGGGATGGGGACTGAAGCTTTCTTT.

A few counts support this clone. V gene TRBV7-9 combines with J gene TRBJ1-1; tentatively, D is TRBD1 (5 bases). Germline CDR1 SEHNR, CDR2 FQNEAQ (reference sequence). The CDR3 contains 13 residues. Trimming stripped 0 bases from V and 4 bases from J, with 6 bases between. CDR3 DNA: TGTGCCAGCAGCTTAGCGCAGGGCACTGAAGCTTTCTTT. Its translation is CASSLAQGTEAFF.